This T cell receptor beta chain is drawn from a study of T cells in Graves' hyperthyroidism and ophthalmopathy. TCR beta CDR3 regions were amplified from RNA transcripts. In the first-round RT-PCR of the TCR CDR3, the HTBI primer set was used. TCRdb fed the multiplex PCR reads into MiXCR, producing one record per CDR3 protein. The profile shows 100,000 to 140,000 distinct CDR3 sequences, around a sixth of them singletons. Germline V gives CDR1 SGHKS, CDR2 YYEKEE (reference sequence). V gave up 4 bases and J gave up 4 bases; unmatched junction bases: 1. The CDR3 totals 15 residues. Exclusion followed for patients with uncontrolled infection, other autoimmune disease, pregnancy or lactation. Notes on the study in general: Ophthalmopathy prediction by the model preceded onset by a median 6.5 months.

Regarding this clonotype: The antigen is unknown.

The sample taken for sequencing was blood. The rearrangement joins TRBV5-5 to TRBJ2-1; TRBD2 aligns across 14 bases. The sequence was collected from a woman aged 45-60 years with Graves' hyperthyroidism. The CDR3, as DNA: TGTGCCAGCAGCGGGACTAGCGGGAGATACAATGAGCAGTTCTTC. As protein: CASSGTSGRYNEQFF.